What follows describes a single TCR beta chain. Germline trimming cut 1 base from V and 0 bases from J; bases unmatched to any gene: 8. The CDR3 contains 18 residues. The germline V gene encodes CDR1 SGDLS and CDR2 YYNGEE. The entry originates in a study of blood T cell repertoires in COVID-19. Study-level information: From T cells, B-cell-depleted T cells, or PBMCs came the material, which was cDNA or gDNA.

Only in-frame clones appear in the TCRdb table, and some are missing; sequencing was by immunoSEQ multiplex PCR. The table includes around 300,000 clones, 90% detected once. The rearrangement uses TRBV9 and TRBJ1-3; TRBD1 matches 9 bases. The sample taken for sequencing was peripheral blood. The sequence derives from a woman in her thirties or forties with COVID-19, enrolled during active disease. CDR3 in DNA: TGTGCCAGCAGCGTATTCGGTCGGGACAGGGTCTCTGGAAACACCATATATTTT. This translates into CASSVFGRDRVSGNTIYF.